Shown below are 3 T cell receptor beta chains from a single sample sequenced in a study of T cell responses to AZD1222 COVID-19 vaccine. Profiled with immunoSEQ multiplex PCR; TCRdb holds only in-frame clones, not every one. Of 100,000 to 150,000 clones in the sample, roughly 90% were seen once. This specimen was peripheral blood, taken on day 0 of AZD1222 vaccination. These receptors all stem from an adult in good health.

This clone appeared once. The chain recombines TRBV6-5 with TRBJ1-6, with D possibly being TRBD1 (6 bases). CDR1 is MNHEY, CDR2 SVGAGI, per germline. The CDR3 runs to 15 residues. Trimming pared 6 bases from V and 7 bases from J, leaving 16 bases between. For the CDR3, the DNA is TGTGCCAGCAGCCTCGATCCGGGACAAAATTCACCCCTCCACTTT. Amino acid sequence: CASSLDPGQNSPLHF.

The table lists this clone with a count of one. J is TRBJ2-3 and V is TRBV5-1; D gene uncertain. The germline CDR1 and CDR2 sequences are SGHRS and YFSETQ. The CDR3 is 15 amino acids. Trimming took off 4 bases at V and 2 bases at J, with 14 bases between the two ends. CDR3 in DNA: TGCGCCAGCAGCCCAACGGGTTTATTCACAGATACGCAGTATTTT. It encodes CASSPTGLFTDTQYF.

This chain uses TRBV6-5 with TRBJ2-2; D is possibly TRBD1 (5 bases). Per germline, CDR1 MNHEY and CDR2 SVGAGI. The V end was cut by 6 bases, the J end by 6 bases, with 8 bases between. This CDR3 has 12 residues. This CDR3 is CASSRTSGELFF. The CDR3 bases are TGTGCCAGCAGCAGGACATCCGGGGAGCTGTTTTTT.